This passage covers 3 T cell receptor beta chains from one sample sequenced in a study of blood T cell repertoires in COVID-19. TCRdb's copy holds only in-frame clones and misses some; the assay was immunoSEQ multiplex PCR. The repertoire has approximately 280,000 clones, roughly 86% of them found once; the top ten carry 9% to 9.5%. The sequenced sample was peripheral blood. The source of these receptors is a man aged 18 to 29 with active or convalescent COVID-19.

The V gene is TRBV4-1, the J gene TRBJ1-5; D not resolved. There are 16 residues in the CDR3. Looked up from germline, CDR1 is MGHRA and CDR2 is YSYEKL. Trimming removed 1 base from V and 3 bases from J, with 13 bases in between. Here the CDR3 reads CASSQAAGLINQPQHF. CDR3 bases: TGCGCCAGCAGCCAAGCTGCCGGTCTTATCAATCAGCCCCAGCATTTT.

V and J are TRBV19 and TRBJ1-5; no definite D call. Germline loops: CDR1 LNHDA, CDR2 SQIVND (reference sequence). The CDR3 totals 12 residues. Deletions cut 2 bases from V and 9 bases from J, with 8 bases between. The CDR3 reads CASSILGGPQHF. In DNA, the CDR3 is TGTGCCAGTAGTATATTAGGAGGGCCCCAGCATTTT.

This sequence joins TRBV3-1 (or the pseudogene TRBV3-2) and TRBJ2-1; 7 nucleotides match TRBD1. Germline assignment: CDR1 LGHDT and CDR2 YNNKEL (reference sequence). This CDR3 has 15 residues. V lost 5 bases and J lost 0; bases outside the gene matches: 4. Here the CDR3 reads CASSFRQGSYNEQFF. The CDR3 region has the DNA TGTGCCAGCAGCTTCCGACAGGGCTCCTACAATGAGCAGTTCTTC.